The clone carrying this T cell receptor (beta chain) came up many times. Its antigen is unknown. Germline V gene lookup returns CDR1 MNHEY and CDR2 SMNVEV (reference sequence). V was clipped by 2 bases and J by 6 bases, with 5 bases between them. The CDR3 consists of 11 residues. Both previously described methods and listed TCR primers were employed to make bulk TCR libraries. TCRdb redid the calling of the PCR reads with MiXCR, one entry per CDR3 protein. The data show about 68,000 distinct CDR3 sequences, with around 18% seen just once and nearly 1.5% held by the top ten. The entry originates in a study of molecular identifiers for immune sequencing clone quantification. Findings and limits, study-wide: Clones carrying above 20 RNA copies accounted for over 98% of effector molecules, under 1% in naive cells. Spiked-in Jurkat TCR RNA corresponding to one cell was reported as detectable against around 1 million naive cells.

The rearrangement links TRBV27 to TRBJ2-7; D ambiguous. This sequence originates from a human donor in good health. Some libraries in this study had Jurkat cell RNA spiked in. The sample was naive CD8+ T cells from blood, with Jurkat cell RNA spiked in. Specified subset: FACS-sorted CD8+CD4-CCR7+CD45RA+ naive T cells. Here the CDR3 reads CASSLGVEQYF. CDR3 DNA sequence: TGTGCCAGCAGTTTAGGTGTCGAGCAGTACTTC.